This entry is about one TCR beta chain. This entry comes from a study of blood T cell repertoires in COVID-19. Study information: Material from acute and convalescent COVID-19 was sourced from the United States, Italy and Spain. The analysed material was cDNA or gDNA that came from T cells, B-cell-depleted T cells, or PBMCs.

Authors' methods: Researchers report that nucleated cell counts were estimated from reference gene primer amplification. Using immunoSEQ multiplex PCR, the repertoire was profiled, and TCRdb retains in-frame clones only, with some absent. D and trimming come from the DNA, and the V and J calls and clone size come from that table. The sample yields around 130,000 clones, 75% to 90% seen once. The germline V gene has CDR1 LGHNT and CDR2 FRNRAP. J gave up 3 bases and V 4 bases, and 9 bases lay outside the gene matches. The CDR3 contains 16 residues. This TCR was recovered from a human donor in a cohort sampled during active COVID-19. The chain has TRBV12-5 and TRBJ2-3; the match to TRBD2 covers 8 bases. Material for sequencing was peripheral blood. The DNA of the CDR3 is TGTGCTAGTGGTTCACGACTAGCGCAAGGAACAGATACGCAGTATTTT. This encodes CASGSRLAQGTDTQYF.